Below are 17 T cell receptor beta chains sequenced from a single sample in a study of early T cells in non-severe SARS-CoV-2 infection. MiXCR was run by TCRdb on the 5' RACE reads, yielding one entry per CDR3 protein. The sample holds more than 60,000 distinct CDR3 sequences; approximately 13% are singletons and the top ten take roughly 6%. Sequenced input: whole blood. Receptors were obtained from an adult who was a healthcare worker with PCR-confirmed SARS-CoV-2 infection or an uninfected control (not recorded which).

This clonotype was seen at least ten times. V is TRBV29-1 and J is TRBJ2-2; D gene uncertain. CDR3 length: 14 residues. Germline loops: CDR1 SQVTM, CDR2 ANQGSEA. V was trimmed by 1 base and J by 0 bases, leaving 6 bases between them. In DNA, the CDR3 is TGCAGCGTTGAAGGGAGATCGAACACCGGGGAGCTGTTTTTT. Its protein product is CSVEGRSNTGELFF.

A few counts support this clonotype. V and J are TRBV5-1 and TRBJ2-2; a weak D match, TRBD2 (5 bases). The V end lost 4 bases, the J end lost 0 bases, and 13 bases lay between the germline ends. Germline V lookup: CDR1 SGHRS, CDR2 YFSETQ. The CDR3 runs to 16 residues. Here the CDR3 DNA reads TGCGCCAGCAGCCTAACTAGTCTCGCGAACACCGGGGAGCTGTTTTTT. Translating gives CASSLTSLANTGELFF.

This chain joins TRBV6-6 and TRBJ2-7, with D perhaps matching TRBD1 or TRBD2 (5 bases each). Germline V gives CDR1 MNHNY, CDR2 SVGAGI (reference sequence). The CDR3 runs 12 residues. V was pared by 2 bases and J by 5 bases, with 7 bases between. The CDR3, as DNA: TGTGCCAGCAGTTACGGGGACGACGAGCAGTACTTC. This encodes CASSYGDDEQYF.

This chain uses TRBV6-5 with TRBJ1-5, with D perhaps matching TRBD1 (6 bases). With 6 bases removed from V and 2 bases from J, the gap between germline ends came to 11 bases. This CDR3 region has 14 residues. Germline CDR1 reads MNHEY; CDR2 reads SVGAGI. The CDR3 region has the DNA TGTGCCAGCAGGCGGGGGGGCCGCAATCAGCCCCAGCATTTT. This translates into CASRRGGRNQPQHF.

CDR3 sequence reads: CASSPPPLYEQFF. The CDR3 DNA reads as TGTGCCAGCAGTCCTCCACCTCTCTATGAGCAGTTCTTC. The rearrangement links TRBV6-2 or TRBV6-3 to TRBJ2-1, with D unresolved. Germline V lookup: CDR1 MNHEY, CDR2 SVGEGT. Trimming removed 5 bases at V and 8 bases at J, with 13 bases between. The CDR3 sequence is 13 residues long.

This clonotype showed up just a few times. The chain couples TRBV28 to TRBJ1-3; D is undetermined. The CDR3 consists of 12 residues. Trimming pared 7 bases from V and 9 bases from J, leaving 13 bases between. Germline V lookup: CDR1 MDHEN, CDR2 SYDVKM. CDR3 amino acids: CASNGRIATIYF. In DNA form, the CDR3 reads TGTGCCAGCAACGGCCGTATCGCCACCATATATTTT. The entire variable domain, with the rest obtained from reference TRBV28 and TRBJ1-3, is as follows: DVKVTQSSRYLVKRTGEKVFLECVQDMDHENMFWYRQDPGLGLRLIYFSYDVKMKEKGDIPEGYSVSREKKERFSLILESASTNQTSMYLCASNGRIATIYFGEGSWLTVV.

There are many counts of this clonotype. The chain couples TRBV6-5 to TRBJ1-1, with D uncertain. The CDR3 is 18 amino acids. Germline-derived CDR1 and CDR2 are MNHEY and SVGAGI. Trimming took off 2 bases at V and 6 bases at J, with 25 bases between the two ends. CDR3 protein: CASSYRGLTQLGAAEAFF. Written as DNA, the CDR3 is TGTGCCAGCAGTTACCGTGGGCTAACCCAGCTAGGAGCTGCTGAAGCTTTCTTT.

The chain joins TRBV2 to TRBJ2-4; 8 nucleotides agree with TRBD2. The CDR3 loop spans 16 amino acids. J lost 2 bases, V lost 8 bases, and 11 bases had no gene match. Germline assignment: CDR1 SNHLY and CDR2 FYNNEI. The CDR3 sequence is CASSPGGLETKNIQYF. CDR3 DNA sequence: TGTGCCAGCTCCCCTGGGGGACTAGAAACCAAAAACATTCAGTACTTC. Based on the CDR3 plus reference TRBV2 and TRBJ2-4, the full variable domain is EPEVTQTPSHQVTQMGQEVILRCVPISNHLYFYWYRQILGQKVEFLVSFYNNEISEKSEIFDDQFSVERPDGSNFTLKIRSTKLEDSAMYFCASSPGGLETKNIQYFGAGTRLSVL.

The sample holds a few counts of this clonotype. This chain connects TRBV5-1 to TRBJ2-2; D not resolved. CDR1 and CDR2 from the germline V gene are SGHRS and YFSETQ. CDR3 length: 13 residues. V was shortened by 0 bases and J by 5 bases, with 5 bases between the two germline ends. DNA for the CDR3: TGCGCCAGCAGCTTGGATTCGACCGGGGAGCTGTTTTTT. This gives the protein CASSLDSTGELFF.

This clonotype has just a few counts. This chain links TRBV7-2 with TRBJ2-2; 8 bases fit TRBD2. The CDR3 sequence is 16 residues long. The V segment lost 5 bases and the J segment 6 bases; nucleotides outside the gene matches: 11. CDR1 is SGHTA and CDR2 is FQGNSA in the germline V gene. Here the CDR3 DNA reads TGTGCCAGCAGCCTCGGACTAGCATATTACCCCGGGGAGCTGTTTTTT. This encodes CASSLGLAYYPGELFF.

The V gene is TRBV13, the J gene TRBJ2-4; D possibly corresponds to TRBD1 (6 bases). V shed 5 bases and J shed 1 base, with 15 bases lying between them. Germline V gene lookup returns CDR1 PRHDT and CDR2 FYEKMQ (reference sequence). The CDR3 sequence is 16 residues long. The chain's CDR3 is CASSNAGVLAKNIQYF. CDR3 bases: TGTGCCAGCAGCAACGCAGGGGTTTTGGCCAAAAACATTCAGTACTTC.

This clonotype was found many times. The rearrangement joins TRBV9 to TRBJ2-1, with 8 nucleotides matching TRBD2. There are 22 residues in the CDR3. V gave up 4 bases and J gave up 5 bases; unmatched junction bases: 29. Germline CDR1 is SGDLS and CDR2 is YYNGEE. The CDR3 DNA reads as TGTGCCAGCAGCCCCGTCAAGGGACTAGTTTTCGGGCTAGTTGCTAGGGACAATGAGCAGTTCTTC. Translated: CASSPVKGLVFGLVARDNEQFF.

Worth noting for this clonotype: Possible read error: a much larger clone is one base away. Here the CDR3 reads CASSSLRDPSSYNSPLHF. DNA for the CDR3: TGTGCCAGCAGCAGTCTTCGGGACCCGAGCTCCTATAATTCACCCCTCCACTTT. The chain joins TRBV21-1 to TRBJ1-6; the table gives TRBD1 as D, unverified against the DNA. TRBV21-1 constitutes a pseudogene. The CDR3 has 18 residues.

The table lists this clonotype with a few counts. The chain recombines TRBV9 with TRBJ2-3, with a weak D call TRBD2 (5 bases). Trimming pared 4 bases from V and 0 bases from J, leaving 12 bases between. The CDR3 is made up of 15 amino acids. The germline gives CDR1 SGDLS, CDR2 YYNGEE. CDR3 region: CASSYRGLSTDTQYF. CDR3 sequence (DNA): TGTGCCAGCAGCTACCGGGGTCTTAGCACAGATACGCAGTATTTT.

Ten or more counts support this clonotype. The chain has TRBV20-1 and TRBJ2-1; 11 nucleotides match TRBD2. From germline, CDR1 is DFQATT and CDR2 SNEGSKA (reference sequence). The V gene end was trimmed by 1 base and the J gene end by 9 bases; junction bases not matched to a gene: 14. The CDR3 totals 17 residues. The CDR3 nucleotides are TGCAGTGCTAGAGCCCTAGGGACTAGCGGTTTTGCAGCTGAGCAGTTCTTC. It yields the protein CSARALGTSGFAAEQFF.

This clonotype was counted at least ten times. This rearrangement joins TRBV7-8 to TRBJ2-5; 10 nucleotides line up with TRBD2. Germline V gene data show CDR1 as SGHVS and CDR2 as FQNEAQ. V lost 1 base to trimming and J lost 3 bases; unmatched junction nucleotides: 5. The CDR3 spans 16 residues. The CDR3 sequence is CASSLEWLAGEETQYF. For the CDR3, the DNA is TGTGCCAGCAGCTTAGAGTGGCTAGCGGGAGAAGAGACCCAGTACTTC.

CDR3 sequence reads: CASSGVITGGNYF. The CDR3 nucleotides are TGTGCCAGCAGTGGAGTCATAACAGGGGGTAATTATTTT. The chain combines TRBV6-1 with TRBJ2-3; 8 nucleotides line up with TRBD1. The CDR3 covers 13 residues. The V segment lost 4 bases and the J segment 15 bases; nucleotides outside the gene matches: 12. Germline V gene data show CDR1 as MNHNS and CDR2 as SASEGT.